This T cell receptor (beta chain) was recovered during a study of cytomegalovirus exposure and HLA in healthy donors. Study information: The platform used for the approximately 130 validation repertoires matched that of the approximately 670 first-cohort repertoires, a later analysis reported.

The germline V gene has CDR1 MNHEY and CDR2 SMNVEV (reference sequence). The junction had 5 bases not matched to a gene; V was cut back by 0 bases and J by 3 bases. The CDR3 runs to 15 residues. To note about this clone: Its antigen is undetermined.

Study-level results: Among the CMV-associated chains, three were confirmed in vitro as specific for CMV antigens. Within the 130 or so validation repertoires, first-cohort TCR clusters tended to co-occur, according to a later analysis. Among TCR beta chains, those listed as cytomegalovirus-associated numbered over 150.

Data came from immunoSEQ multiplex PCR; TCRdb stores just in-frame clones and leaves some out. The table has more than 300,000 clones, 86% seen once; the top ten hold under 0.85%. The origin of this receptor is a woman younger than 35 in good health and CMV-seronegative. Input material: PBMCs. The chain carries TRBV27 and TRBJ2-7, with TRBD1 matching 7 bases. The CDR3 nucleotides read TGTGCCAGCAGTTTATCATATGGGGACAGCTACGAGCAGTACTTC. This encodes CASSLSYGDSYEQYF.